This entry concerns a single T cell receptor beta chain. Its antigen remains unidentified. This sample was included in a study of vaccination and CD4 T cells after COVID-19. Study-wide background: Researchers treated cells with overlapping spike peptides taken from SARS-CoV-2, HCoV-NL63, HCoV-OC43 and HCoV-229E. Every culture used as a control got a CEFX pool, an HIV-1 Nef pool, or no peptide.

The CDR3 has 17 amino acids. The junction had 7 bases not matched to a gene; V was cut back by 3 bases and J by 5 bases. The germline gives CDR1 SGHRS, CDR2 YFSETQ. The treatment denotes: roughly ten-day PBMC culture with coronavirus spike peptide pools or control peptides (ViraFEST assay). An unexposed donor provided the CD4+ T cells, which were collected before the COVID-19 pandemic (2011-2018). ViraFEST enlarged antigen-specific T cell populations with peptide pools and afterwards sequenced TCRs. Each well held 2 million to 2.5 million PBMCs in IL-2 (about 10 IU/ml) medium with approximately 9.4 ug/ml peptide pools. The Oncomine TCR Beta short-read assay was what sequenced the DNA obtained from cultured CD4+ T cells. In this case, cultured CD4+ T cells provided the extracted genomic DNA. MiXCR, applied by TCRdb to the PCR reads, yields one record per CDR3 protein. The sample carries roughly 12,000 distinct CDR3 sequences, about 40% recorded once.

J is TRBJ2-1 and V is TRBV5-1; 14 positions match TRBD2. This receptor was identified in a human donor in good health. Sequencing input: CD4+ T cells from blood, cultured in vitro. CDR3 sequence (DNA): TGCGCCAGCAGCTGGGGACTAGCGGGAGAGCGGGACAATGAGCAGTTCTTC. The encoded protein is CASSWGLAGERDNEQFF.